Below are 14 T cell receptor beta chains sequenced from a single sample in a study of T cell repertoires in cytomegalovirus infection. Each CDR3 protein gets one entry after TCRdb re-called the reads with MiXCR. The sample carries around 570,000 distinct CDR3 sequences, 40% recorded once. No cognate antigen is known for these TCRs. The material was cultured PBMCs, obtained from culture after CMV antigen stimulation. These receptors came from a human donor in good health (CMV status not recorded). Some clones in this sample may be carry-over from other donors' samples.

This clonotype was recorded at least ten times. The J gene is TRBJ2-2, the V gene TRBV7-6; D is uncertain. The CDR3 extends over 13 amino acids. Trimming cost V 1 base and J 1 base, with 1 base left between them. CDR1 is SGHVS, CDR2 FNYEAQ, per germline. The CDR3 bases are TGTGCCAGCAGCTTAGGGAACACCGGGGAGCTGTTTTTT. Protein sequence: CASSLGNTGELFF. The variable domain in full, with the rest retrieved from reference TRBV7-6 and TRBJ2-2, is GAGVSQSPRYKVTKRGQDVALRCDPISGHVSLYWYRQALGQGPEFLTYFNYEAQQDKSGLPNDRFSAERPEGSISTLTIQRTEQRDSAMYRCASSLGNTGELFFGEGSRLTVL.

The chain joins TRBV28 to TRBJ1-2; 7 bases agree with TRBD1. Germline V gives CDR1 MDHEN, CDR2 SYDVKM. This CDR3 contains 16 residues. V shed 5 bases and J 8 bases; nucleotides not matched to a gene: 17. The DNA for the CDR3 is TGTGCCAGCAGTGACGGGACAGCCGCGAACTTGGGCGGCTACACCTTC. Protein: CASSDGTAANLGGYTF.

The rearrangement links TRBV12-3 or TRBV12-4 to TRBJ1-1; D is undetermined. The CDR3 extends over 14 amino acids. The germline V and J ends were trimmed by 6 bases and 5 bases, with 16 bases remaining between them. The DNA of the CDR3 is TGTGCCAGCAGCGCCGGACTGGGCGGAACTGAAGCTTTCTTT. It specifies CASSAGLGGTEAFF.

The genes are TRBV27 and TRBJ2-1, with a weak D call TRBD2 (6 bases). This CDR3 has 15 amino acids. V lost 5 bases, J lost 5 bases, and 16 bases lay in between. CDR1 and CDR2 from the germline V gene are MNHEY and SMNVEV (reference sequence). The CDR3 DNA reads TGTGCCAGCAGTACTATGGAGGGCCTCCACAATGAGCAGTTCTTC. It codes for CASSTMEGLHNEQFF.

The genes are TRBV7-6 and TRBJ2-7; TRBD2 agrees at 10 bases. The CDR3 is 16 amino acids. Germline CDR1 and CDR2: SGHVS and FNYEAQ. V was pared by 5 bases and J by 0 bases, with 7 bases of the junction left unmatched. CDR3 region: CASSLGLAMSSYEQYF. The CDR3 DNA sequence: TGTGCCAGCAGCCTGGGACTAGCGATGAGCTCCTACGAGCAGTACTTC.

Notes on this clonotype: The junction shows a germline mismatch at one end, possibly a read error. The gene calls are TRBV7-2 and TRBJ1-3; TRBD1 might be the D (5 bases). The germline V gene has CDR1 SGHTA and CDR2 FQGNSA. There are 15 residues in the CDR3. CDR3 nucleotide sequence: TGTTCCAGCAGCTTAGTTGGGACGGCTGGAAACACCATATATTTT. Protein product: CSSSLVGTAGNTIYF.

This clonotype was counted between two and nine times. J is TRBJ1-2 and V is TRBV6-1, with a possible D match to TRBD1 (6 bases). The CDR3 totals 15 residues. Trimming removed 3 bases at V and 4 bases at J, with 15 bases between. Germline-derived CDR1 and CDR2 are MNHNS and SASEGT. The CDR3 DNA sequence: TGTGCCAGCAGTGAGGGGACACAGATCCCCTATGGCTACACCTTC. This encodes CASSEGTQIPYGYTF.

This clonotype showed up just a few times. This chain links TRBV28 with TRBJ2-3; TRBD2 aligns across 8 bases. V lost 5 bases to trimming and J lost 3 bases; unmatched junction nucleotides: 10. This CDR3 has 16 residues. Germline V gene data show CDR1 as MDHEN and CDR2 as SYDVKM. CDR3 nucleotides: TGTGCCAGCAGTCTCAGCGGGAGCTCTACAACAGATACGCAGTATTTT. This gives the protein CASSLSGSSTTDTQYF.

This clonotype was counted a few times. This chain uses TRBV7-2 with TRBJ2-7, with TRBD2 identical over 9 bases. This CDR3 is 15 amino acids long. Germline CDR1 and CDR2: SGHTA and FQGNSA. Losses at the gene ends were 3 bases for V and 4 bases for J; bases not matched to a gene: 7. The CDR3 nucleotides read TGTGCCAGCAGCTTGAGCGGGAGGTCCTATTACGAGCAGTACTTC. Amino acid sequence: CASSLSGRSYYEQYF.

The chain employs TRBV7-8 and TRBJ2-3, with 13 bases identical to TRBD2. This CDR3 contains 16 residues. Per germline, CDR1 SGHVS and CDR2 FQNEAQ. Losses at the gene ends were 3 bases for V and 4 bases for J; bases not matched to a gene: 4. CDR3 coding DNA: TGTGCCAGCAGCTTGACTAGCGGGGGGATACCAGATACGCAGTATTTT. The encoded protein is CASSLTSGGIPDTQYF.

The V and J genes are TRBV2 and TRBJ2-3; D ambiguous. Germline V CDR1 and CDR2: SNHLY, FYNNEI. The CDR3 has 13 residues. V was pared by 2 bases and J by 0 bases, with 3 bases between. The CDR3 nucleotides read TGTGCCAGCAGTGAACAAAGCACAGATACGCAGTATTTT. It translates to CASSEQSTDTQYF.

This chain joins TRBV28 and TRBJ2-1, with 8 bases matching TRBD2. J gave up 8 bases and V 3 bases, and 9 bases lay outside the gene matches. The CDR3 is made up of 15 amino acids. Germline values: CDR1 MDHEN, CDR2 SYDVKM. CDR3 DNA sequence: TGTGCCAGCAGTTTGCGGGGGGTCAGATTTGATGAGCAGTTCTTC. Its protein product is CASSLRGVRFDEQFF. Variable domain in full (rest from reference TRBV28 and TRBJ2-1): DVKVTQSSRYLVKRTGEKVFLECVQDMDHENMFWYRQDPGLGLRLIYFSYDVKMKEKGDIPEGYSVSREKKERFSLILESASTNQTSMYLCASSLRGVRFDEQFFGPGTRLTVL.

The CDR3 protein is CASTKRAEDSPLHF. For the CDR3, the DNA is TGTGCCAGCACCAAAAGGGCAGAAGATTCACCCCTCCACTTT. The chain links TRBV6-2 or TRBV6-3 to TRBJ1-6; no clear D gene. CDR3 length: 14 residues. V dropped 7 bases and J dropped 8 bases, with 15 bases sitting between them. The V gene's germline CDR1 is MNHEY and CDR2 SVGEGT.

This clonotype turned up a few times. The genes are TRBV20-1 and TRBJ1-5; 7 bases line up with TRBD1. The germline gives CDR1 DFQATT, CDR2 SNEGSKA (reference sequence). The CDR3 sequence is 14 residues long. V was pared by 3 bases and J by 5 bases, with 7 bases of the junction left unmatched. The CDR3 sequence is CSASPGDRDQPQHF. In DNA, the CDR3 is TGCAGTGCTAGCCCGGGTGACAGGGATCAGCCCCAGCATTTT.